This TCR beta chain was recovered during a study of beta chain features in type 1 diabetes. On this clone itself: The antigen is not known.

This CDR3 is built from 18 residues. CDR1 is SGHVS and CDR2 is FNYEAQ in the germline V gene. V shed 0 bases and J 7 bases; nucleotides not matched to a gene: 14. Investigators reverse transcribed all isolated RNA, so they sequenced expressed TCRB transcripts. TCRdb keeps only in-frame clones here, not all; method: immunoSEQ multiplex PCR. The repertoire includes hundreds of thousands of clones, approximately 70% of them detected once, and 0.053% sits in the top ten. Overall study findings and caveats: Patients with type 1 diabetes showed fewer VDJ junction insertions and more deletions. Among patients, naive, central memory and Treg TCRB repertoires appeared more similar than among healthy donors.

The authors obtained over 98% purity in all sorted populations. What was sequenced was naive CD4+ T cells from blood. The chain uses TRBV7-6 and TRBJ2-7, with 11 bases identical to TRBD2. This receptor was obtained from a man younger than 40 in good health. CDR3 in DNA: TGTGCCAGCAGCTTAGCGGGATGGCCGACTAGCGGGACTGAAGAGCAGTACTTC. Protein product: CASSLAGWPTSGTEEQYF. The variable domain in full, with the rest retrieved from reference TRBV7-6 and TRBJ2-7, is GAGVSQSPRYKVTKRGQDVALRCDPISGHVSLYWYRQALGQGPEFLTYFNYEAQQDKSGLPNDRFSAERPEGSISTLTIQRTEQRDSAMYRCASSLAGWPTSGTEEQYFGPGTRLTVT.